This is a list of T cell receptor beta chains from one sample in a study of technical replicates of blood from several donors. TCRdb keeps only in-frame clones here, not all; method: immunoSEQ multiplex PCR. This repertoire shows around 100,000 clones, roughly 95% found once; its top ten account for 0.2% to 0.25%. Sequencing was carried out using T cells isolated from PBMCs. These receptor sequences come from a human donor in good health. The CDR3 runs from the conserved cysteine through the conserved F or W.

CDR3 length	V gene	J gene	CDR3 protein
13	TRBV5-5	TRBJ1-2	CASSSTGPYGYTF
14	TRBV19	TRBJ2-7	CASKVLAGGNEQYF
15	TRBV5-1	TRBJ1-1	CASSLGSTGNSEAFF
16	TRBV25-1	TRBJ1-4	CASSDFSGTGSGKLFF
16	TRBV7-2	TRBJ2-2	CASSLVGGPNTGELFF
16	TRBV7-2	TRBJ1-2	CASSTGTGGINYGYTF
15	TRBV5-1	TRBJ2-7	CASSLSAGATYEQYF
18	TRBV13	TRBJ2-1	CASSLYIGGTGNVNEQFF
16	TRBV29-1	TRBJ2-1	CSVEFRRGASYNEQFF
14	TRBV27	TRBJ2-3	CASIDGRLTDTQYF
15	TRBV4-1	TRBJ2-7	CASSQGGLEIYEQYF
13	TRBV6-4	TRBJ1-1	CASSNRGGTEAFF
13	TRBV18	TRBJ2-1	CASSKSGSDEQFF
15	TRBV4-2	TRBJ1-5	CASMTTAGSNQPQHF
15	TRBV18	TRBJ1-1	CASSPTTGTATEAFF
24	TRBV28	TRBJ2-5	CASSLFRGLAGKAAQRRFKETQYF
15	TRBV6-6	TRBJ2-1	CASRSRGLSYNEQFF
17	TRBV7-9	TRBJ1-2	CASSLAVVGRTQDGYTF
16	TRBV7-9	TRBJ2-1	CASSSTSGSVYNEQFF
13	TRBV7-6	TRBJ1-1	CASSAGGFTEAFF
15	TRBV14	TRBJ1-2	CASSQYTPHSGGYTF
14	TRBV19	TRBJ1-2	CASRSGGADYGYTF
20	TRBV5-4	TRBJ2-6	CASSFGVGRLVSSGANVLTF
14	TRBV7-3	TRBJ2-3	CASSLRAYTDTQYF
13	TRBV27	TRBJ2-7	CASRFRGTHEQYF
13	TRBV28	TRBJ2-3	CASSFRQVLTQYF
16	TRBV28	TRBJ1-1	CASSPRTGGDKTEAFF
15	TRBV15	TRBJ2-1	CATSRVLAGDNEQFF
23	TRBV27	TRBJ1-6	CASSLSGIGFSGTGSSYNSPLHF
13	TRBV5-8	TRBJ1-1	CASSFSGKTEAFF
17	TRBV5-1	TRBJ2-2	CASSLPGQIRVDGELFF
14	TRBV19	TRBJ2-1	CASSIARGMDEQFF
13	TRBV15	TRBJ1-2	CATSRDITYGYTF
18	TRBV5-1	TRBJ2-7	CASSVGPPGTGDSYEQYF
14	TRBV7-2	TRBJ2-1	CASRSLADTNEQFF
15	TRBV28	TRBJ2-3	CAITAGTGGPDTQYF
16	TRBV7-6	TRBJ1-1	CASSWDREGTPTEAFF
14	TRBV4-1	TRBJ2-2	CASSQEPQPGELFF
13	TRBV5-4	TRBJ1-2	CASSLQGASGYTF
16	TRBV7-8	TRBJ2-3	CASSLGGVTSTDTQYF
15	TRBV11-1	TRBJ2-2	CASSRVGGVTGELFF
16	TRBV16	TRBJ2-1	CASSQSGGLHYNEQFF
17	TRBV28	TRBJ2-2	CASSSAGREKATGELFF
14	TRBV19	TRBJ2-5	CASSMGLPLETQYF
14	TRBV7-2	TRBJ1-5	CASSAGTVNQPQHF
13	TRBV27	TRBJ2-5	CASSPDREQAQYF
9	TRBV7-9	TRBJ1-2	CASGTGGFF
15	TRBV5-1	TRBJ2-7	CASSPVDRESYEQYF
14	TRBV2	TRBJ1-2	CASSVEQGNYGYTF
18	TRBV7-2	TRBJ2-1	CASSLEGTSGSGSNEQFF
14	TRBV6-5	TRBJ2-7	CASTVAGAGYEQYF
15	TRBV5-4	TRBJ2-7	CASHTQGAVSYEQYF
13	TRBV2	TRBJ2-3	CASGGGRADTQYF
12	TRBV9	TRBJ1-3	CASSVVEDTIYF
15	TRBV13	TRBJ2-5	CASTKIGEIRETQYF
15	TRBV15	TRBJ1-5	CATSPDRVGNQPQHF
16	TRBV7-3	TRBJ2-3	CASSLRGVSSTDTQYF
15	TRBV4-1	TRBJ1-5	CASSPLGGPNQPQHF
15	TRBV9	TRBJ2-3	CASPPGQGTADTQYF
14	TRBV27	TRBJ2-3	CASSLKTSTDTQYF